One T cell receptor (beta chain) is described in this entry. CDR3 length equals 14 residues. Germline V gene lookup returns CDR1 SQVTM and CDR2 ANQGSEA. Between the trimmed V and J ends, which lost 2 bases and 2 bases, there was a span of 13 bases. The data originate from a study of blood T cell repertoires in COVID-19. The overall study: Acute and convalescent COVID-19 specimens originated in the United States, Italy and Spain. T cells, B-cell-depleted T cells, or PBMCs provided the cDNA or gDNA that served as material.

Original processing methods: Amplification of reference gene primers provided the estimated nucleated cell counts. Sequencing was performed with immunoSEQ multiplex PCR; in TCRdb, only in-frame clones are kept and a portion is missing. That table gives V, J and clone size, and the DNA gave D and trimming. In the table there are 200,000 or so clones, roughly 85% of which are singletons. V and J are TRBV29-1 and TRBJ2-7; a possible D gene is TRBD2 (5 bases). The sample was peripheral blood. The TCR comes from a man between 60 and 70 years old with acute or convalescent COVID-19. CDR3 DNA sequence: TGCAGCGTTGAACTTCCTACTAGTCCCTACGAGCAGTACTTC. Residues: CSVELPTSPYEQYF.